The clone carrying this T cell receptor (beta chain) has a count of ten or more. As yet, its antigen is unknown. These data belong to a study of T cell repertoires in cytomegalovirus infection. On the study more broadly: Both CMV infection and a matching HLA type were indicated by public TCR beta signatures.

V dropped 6 bases and J dropped 4; count of bases not matched to a gene: 9. CDR3 size: 15 residues. TCRdb itself ran the reads through MiXCR, one entry per CDR3 protein. The sample shows approximately 70,000 distinct CDR3 sequences, 20% to 25% of them seen only once. The sequenced material came from PBMCs, sequenced either directly or after in vitro stimulation (not recorded which). This rearrangement joins TRBV12-3 or TRBV12-4 to TRBJ2-7; 10 bases fit TRBD1. The receptor comes from a human donor in good health (CMV status not recorded). Some clones in this sample may be carry-over from other donors' samples. The CDR3 sequence: CASSLSPGQGYEQYF. In DNA form, the CDR3 reads TGTGCCAGCAGCTTGTCGCCGGGACAGGGGTACGAGCAGTACTTC.